This T cell receptor (beta chain) emerged from a study of shared clonotypes between healthy human individuals. Study context: CD8 memory received one plate per donor, CD8 naive two, CD4 memory three and CD4 naive three.

Measured with immunoSEQ multiplex PCR; TCRdb has only the in-frame clones, and not every one. The sample shows around 2.5 million clones, over 85% of them seen only once. General study results and limits: Genetic and exposure-history diversity was limited by the small donor number. Clonotypes that were shared across a handful of donors made up about 4.5% of naive CD4 clonotypes. Specimens sampled were limited to blood, with tissue repertoires likely differing.

Germline CDR1 is MNHNS and CDR2 is SASEGT. The CDR3 length is 13 residues. V lost 4 bases and J 2 bases, leaving 6 bases between the germline ends. This clone was observed a handful of times. Its target is unknown. The sequenced material came from naive CD4+ T cells from PBMCs. Subset denoted: CD45RA+ positively selected. The V and J genes are TRBV6-1 and TRBJ1-5; D call uncertain. This TCR derives from a man between 18 and 29 years old in good health. Some clones in this sample may be carry-over from other donors' samples. CDR3 in DNA: TGTGCCAGCAGTGTTGTGGGCAATCAGCCCCAGCATTTT. This translates into CASSVVGNQPQHF.